These T cell receptor beta chains were read from a single sample in a study of blood T cell repertoires in COVID-19. Libraries were prepared by immunoSEQ multiplex PCR; TCRdb keeps only in-frame clonotypes and omits some of them. The sample consists of about 94,000 clones, 65% to 85% of them appearing once. What was sequenced was peripheral blood. All receptors come from a man in his sixties with acute or convalescent COVID-19. Both conserved end residues are part of each CDR3. Each record gives: V gene, CDR3 protein.

TRBV10-3 CAISDRGASQYF
TRBV9 CASSLLSRNTEAFF
TRBV2 CASSTWGQIQETQYF
TRBV6-4 CAITGASQPQHF
TRBV6-1 CASSDTGPWANVLTF
TRBV5-4 CASSPVSGAEQYF
TRBV18 CASSPGTNGNTIYF
TRBV9 CASSVDGGSYNEQFF
TRBV19 CASRGTGVYEQYF
TRBV9 CASSVFGSSSYEQYF
TRBV30 CAWSWGADSPLHF
TRBV28 CASSLVWTSAGPQETQYF
TRBV11-2 CVSSLELAGGQETQYF
TRBV5-5 CASSLTGKSTEAFF
TRBV6-5 CASKLDNQGNQPQHF
TRBV5-6 CASSVFRDRESTNYGYTF
TRBV27 CASSLGTGMNTEAFF
TRBV19 CASSPPTTGDTQYF
TRBV12-3/TRBV12-4 CASSLTQSYEQYF
TRBV19 CASSPTGLGTEAFF
TRBV7-8 CASSLRGGLSYGYTF
TRBV7-2 CASSPRTGGLVGYTF
TRBV5-8 CASSFLGPPRYTF
TRBV18 CASFGTADTEAFF
TRBV24-1 CATSDSPGKGAMWDTEAFF
TRBV7-2 CASSPGTGVEGYTF
TRBV29-1 CSVEGPAGYTF
TRBV11-1 CASSSKTDYEKLFF
TRBV24-1 CATSDTSTGLNTGELFF
TRBV29-1 CSVEGQAENIQYF
TRBV30 CAWRVDRGPTEAFF
TRBV7-3 CASSSSLTGSYNEQFF
TRBV5-4 CASSTGQGSHNEQFF
TRBV5-1 CASGQDPNQGTEAFF
TRBV19 CASSISSGSEQYF
TRBV19 CASSIIDDAGYGYTF
TRBV24-1 CATSDKGTGYQPQHF
TRBV30 CAWRGQGAGNTIYF
TRBV7-9 CASSLEGTDNSPLHF
TRBV7-7 CASSQGTSANYEQYF
TRBV27 CASMLTGWTDTQYF
TRBV2 CASSSQGPSNQPQHF
TRBV5-1 CASSSTGSSYNEQFF
TRBV30 CAWSWLGASTGGYTF
TRBV11-1 CASGLSRGVQNTEAFF
TRBV27 CASSFGSGGTEAFF
TRBV30 CAWAVTNYGYTF
TRBV30 CAWSVESGGYNEQYF
TRBV4-1 CASSQVPGPYEQYF
TRBV7-2 CASSLMDRGNTIYF
TRBV2 CASRSSQPQHF
TRBV6-5 CASGQGSNQPQHF
TRBV27 CASSGQGNYGYTF
TRBV3-1/TRBV3-2 CASSQNQARTLYF